In its sample, the clone carrying this T cell receptor beta chain was seen many times. Excluded were patients with other autoimmune diseases, uncontrolled infections, pregnancy or lactation. The TCR beta CDR3 regions underwent amplification from RNA transcripts. HTBI primers served in a first-round RT-PCR, which a second-round multiplex PCR followed. TCRdb reanalysed the multiplex PCR reads using MiXCR and keeps one entry per CDR3 protein. The profile shows around 400,000 distinct CDR3 sequences, about 18% of them singletons. This record comes from a study of Graves' ophthalmopathy and Graves' hyperthyroidism. This CDR3 spans 16 amino acids. The V gene's germline CDR1 is SNHLY and CDR2 FYNNEI. The junction had 21 bases not matched to a gene; V was cut back by 10 bases and J by 7 bases.

Sequencing was carried out using peripheral blood. The chain joins TRBV2 to TRBJ2-7, with 8 bases matching TRBD1. The TCR comes from a woman under 30 with Graves' ophthalmopathy. CDR3 region: CAITPAGQGATAEQYF. DNA of the CDR3: TGTGCCATTACCCCGGCCGGCCAGGGGGCAACCGCGGAGCAGTACTTC.